This entry lists 9 T cell receptor beta chains sequenced from one sample in a study of cytomegalovirus exposure and HLA in healthy donors. Primers included in the PCR were 60 Vbeta and 13 Jbeta primers. Profiling relied on immunoSEQ multiplex PCR, and the TCRdb table lists in-frame clones only, not all of them. The table has about 160,000 clones, roughly 82% seen once; the top ten hold about 1.6%. The specimen sequenced was PBMCs. These receptor sequences come from a girl under 18 in good health and CMV-seropositive.

V usage is TRBV5-1 and J usage is TRBJ2-3; 8 bases are shared with TRBD2. Germline V CDR1 and CDR2: SGHRS, YFSETQ. This CDR3 has 16 residues. J lost 0 bases, V lost 0 bases, and 3 bases had no gene match. CDR3 sequence (DNA): TGCGCCAGCAGCTTGGGGACTAGCCGGAGCACAGATACGCAGTATTTT. It specifies CASSLGTSRSTDTQYF.

This chain uses TRBV30 with TRBJ2-2; TRBD1 agrees at 9 bases. CDR3 length: 12 residues. Germline loops: CDR1 GTSNPN, CDR2 SVGIG (reference sequence). V lost 5 bases to trimming and J lost 7 bases; unmatched junction nucleotides: 2. This chain's CDR3 is CAWETGGGELFF. CDR3 nucleotide sequence: TGTGCCTGGGAGACAGGGGGCGGGGAGCTGTTTTTT.

This chain connects TRBV4-3 to TRBJ1-2, with unresolved D. The ends were cut back, 4 bases at V and 0 bases at J, with 12 bases in the middle. The CDR3 has 15 amino acids. Per the germline V gene, CDR1 is LGHNA and CDR2 is YSLEER. The CDR3 DNA reads as TGCGCCAGCAGCCCCCAAGAGGCCACTAACTATGGCTACACCTTC. As protein: CASSPQEATNYGYTF.

The chain is built from TRBV7-8 and TRBJ2-4, with D hard to call. The CDR3 extends over 16 amino acids. V lost 1 base and J lost 1, with 11 bases in between. Germline CDR1 SGHVS, CDR2 FQNEAQ. CDR3 bases: TGTGCCAGCAGCTTAGATTCTGGCTGGGCCAAAAACATTCAGTACTTC. It translates to CASSLDSGWAKNIQYF.

V usage is TRBV5-1 and J usage is TRBJ2-7; tentatively, D is TRBD1 (6 bases). Trimming removed 2 bases from V and 6 bases from J, with 15 bases in between. The CDR3 runs to 14 residues. CDR1 and CDR2 from the germline V gene are SGHRS and YFSETQ. In nucleotides, the CDR3 is TGCGCCAGCAGCTTTCGGGACATCTCCCTCGAGCAGTACTTC. It encodes CASSFRDISLEQYF.

The rearrangement uses TRBV7-8 and TRBJ1-5, with D possibly matching TRBD1 (5 bases). From germline, CDR1 is SGHVS and CDR2 FQNEAQ. V lost 3 bases to trimming and J lost 12 bases, with 18 bases between them. This CDR3 has 14 residues. The CDR3 here is CASSFLGGGGDQHF. The CDR3 DNA is TGTGCCAGCAGCTTTCTTGGAGGTGGGGGGGACCAGCATTTT.

CDR3 coding DNA: TGCAGCGTTGGAGCGTTCAGCTCCTACAATGAGCAGTTCTTC. As protein: CSVGAFSSYNEQFF. The chain has TRBV29-1 and TRBJ2-1; D uncertain. Germline values: CDR1 SQVTM, CDR2 ANQGSEA. Trimming left V 4 bases short and J 0 bases short, with 10 bases between. CDR3 length: 14 residues.

The chain combines TRBV5-6 with TRBJ1-1, with a possible D match to TRBD1 (6 bases). Germline V gene sequence: CDR1 SGHDT, CDR2 YYEEEE. Trimming left V 3 bases short and J 3 bases short, with 15 bases between. CDR3 length equals 15 residues. This CDR3 reads CASSWGAGQYTEAFF. DNA of the CDR3: TGTGCCAGCAGCTGGGGAGCAGGACAGTACACTGAAGCTTTCTTT.

The V call is TRBV18, the J call TRBJ2-3; D is ambiguous. CDR3 length equals 15 residues. Germline V CDR1 and CDR2: KGHSH, LQKENI. Trimming shortened V by 2 bases and J by 0 bases, and 9 bases separated the two germline ends. The CDR3 loop is CASSPRSGSTDTQYF. CDR3 DNA sequence: TGTGCCAGCTCACCAAGGAGTGGAAGCACAGATACGCAGTATTTT. Looking up the rest from reference TRBV18 and TRBJ2-3 gives the full variable domain: NAGVMQNPRHLVRRRGQEARLRCSPMKGHSHVYWYRQLPEEGLKFMVYLQKENIIDESGMPKERFSAEFPKEGPSILRIQQVVRGDSAAYFCASSPRSGSTDTQYFGPGTRLTVL.